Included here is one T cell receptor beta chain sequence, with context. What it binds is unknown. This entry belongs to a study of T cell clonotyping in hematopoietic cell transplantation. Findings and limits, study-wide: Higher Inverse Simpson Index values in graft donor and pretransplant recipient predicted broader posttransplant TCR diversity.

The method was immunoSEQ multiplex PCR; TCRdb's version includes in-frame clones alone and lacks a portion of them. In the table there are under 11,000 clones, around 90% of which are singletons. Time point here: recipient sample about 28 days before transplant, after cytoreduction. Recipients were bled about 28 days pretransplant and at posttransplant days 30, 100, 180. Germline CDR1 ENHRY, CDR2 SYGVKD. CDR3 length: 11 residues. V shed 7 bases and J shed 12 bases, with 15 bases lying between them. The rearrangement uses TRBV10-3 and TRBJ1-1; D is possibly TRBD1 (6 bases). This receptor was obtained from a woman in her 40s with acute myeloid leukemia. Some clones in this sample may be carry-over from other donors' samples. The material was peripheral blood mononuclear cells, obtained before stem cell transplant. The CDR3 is CAINQDSYTFF. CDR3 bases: TGTGCCATCAACCAGGACAGCTATACTTTCTTT.